These 29 T cell receptor beta chains were sequenced from one sample in a study of CD8 T cells in Susac syndrome. With random hexamers, reverse transcription was performed on roughly 0.45 to 1 ug of RNA. TCRdb ran MiXCR on the immunoSEQ multiplex PCR reads and lists one entry per CDR3 protein. This table has about 430,000 distinct CDR3 sequences, more than 70% appearing once. Sequencing used CD8+ T cells from PBMCs. All receptors derive from a human donor with multiple sclerosis.

The chain uses TRBV3-1 and TRBJ1-2, with no clear D. The CDR3 totals 16 residues. V shed 0 bases and J shed 4 bases, with 15 bases lying between them. Germline V gives CDR1 LGHDT, CDR2 YNNKEL (reference sequence). The CDR3 DNA follows: TGTGCCAGCAGCCAAGAGTGGACCGACGGTGGCTATGGCTACACCTTC. Translating it yields CASSQEWTDGGYGYTF.

The V call is TRBV29-1, the J call TRBJ2-3; D uncertain. The V end was cut by 8 bases, the J end by 1 base, with 10 bases between. Germline values: CDR1 SQVTM, CDR2 ANQGSEA. The CDR3 consists of 12 residues. CDR3 amino acids: CSPSFGTDTQYF. As DNA, the CDR3 is TGCAGCCCGTCTTTTGGCACAGATACGCAGTATTTT.

The chain has TRBV19 and TRBJ2-3, with 7 bases lining up with TRBD1. Germline lookup yields CDR1 LNHDA and CDR2 SQIVND (reference sequence). This CDR3 has 15 residues. The V gene end was trimmed by 7 bases and the J gene end by 3 bases; junction bases not matched to a gene: 10. The CDR3 DNA reads as TGTGCCAGTACCAACCCGGGACAGCTAACAGATACGCAGTATTTT. It translates to CASTNPGQLTDTQYF.

This sequence joins TRBV12-3 or TRBV12-4 and TRBJ2-7; TRBD2 agrees at 8 bases. Losses at the gene ends were 7 bases for V and 6 bases for J; bases not matched to a gene: 8. The CDR3 is 13 residues long. CDR3 DNA sequence: TGTGCCAGCACCGCCCCGGGAGGGGGCGAGCAGTACTTC. Translating it yields CASTAPGGGEQYF.

This clonotype came up once. The chain couples TRBV18 to TRBJ1-6; tentatively, D is TRBD1 (5 bases). V lost 3 bases to trimming and J lost 7 bases, with 13 bases between them. CDR3 length: 15 amino acids. Looked up from germline, CDR1 is KGHSH and CDR2 is LQKENI. CDR3 nucleotides: TGTGCCAGCTCACCCCCCGGGGCAGTGAATTCACCCCTCCACTTT. Translated: CASSPPGAVNSPLHF.

V usage is TRBV20-1 and J usage is TRBJ2-7; D tentatively reads TRBD1 or TRBD2 (5 bases each). The CDR3 loop spans 15 amino acids. V was trimmed by 0 bases and J by 0 bases, leaving 12 bases between them. Germline V lookup: CDR1 DFQATT, CDR2 SNEGSKA (reference sequence). CDR3 region: CSARDKDGASYEQYF. Written as DNA, the CDR3 is TGCAGTGCTAGAGATAAAGACGGGGCCTCCTACGAGCAGTACTTC.

V gene TRBV12-5 combines with J gene TRBJ2-1; tentatively, D is TRBD2 (6 bases). Germline V gene data show CDR1 as LGHNT and CDR2 as FRNRAP. This CDR3 has 17 amino acids. Trimming took off 4 bases at V and 2 bases at J, with 18 bases between the two ends. In DNA, the CDR3 is TGTGCTAGTGGTTCCAGATCGGAGGGAAGGACCTACAATGAGCAGTTCTTC. This gives the protein CASGSRSEGRTYNEQFF.

This clonotype was recorded only once. The chain employs TRBV2 and TRBJ2-5; maybe TRBD1 (5 bases). Germline V gives CDR1 SNHLY, CDR2 FYNNEI. The CDR3 runs 16 residues. With 3 bases removed from V and 2 bases from J, the gap between germline ends came to 16 bases. CDR3 DNA sequence: TGTGCCAGCAGTGATCTCTACTGGGCAGGGCAAGAGACCCAGTACTTC. This gives the protein CASSDLYWAGQETQYF.

This clonotype was detected once. The rearrangement uses TRBV12-3 or TRBV12-4 and TRBJ1-5; D might be TRBD1 (5 bases). Trimming took off 8 bases at V and 4 bases at J, with 9 bases between the two ends. The CDR3 totals 12 residues. CDR3 DNA: TGTGCCAGCGCAACAGGAAATCAGCCCCAGCATTTT. Its protein product is CASATGNQPQHF.

The chain carries TRBV7-6 and TRBJ2-1; 10 bases agree with TRBD2. Germline V gives CDR1 SGHVS, CDR2 FNYEAQ. The V segment lost 1 base and the J segment 11 bases; nucleotides outside the gene matches: 5. This CDR3 has 14 amino acids. The CDR3 DNA is TGTGCCAGCAGCTTAGGAAGTAGCGGGGGGCAGCAGTTCTTC. Amino acid sequence: CASSLGSSGGQQFF.

J is TRBJ2-7 and V is TRBV28; 10 nucleotides line up with TRBD1. Germline assignment: CDR1 MDHEN and CDR2 SYDVKM. V trimming: 3 bases; J trimming: 3 bases; junction bases outside the gene matches: 5. The CDR3 totals 15 residues. CDR3 protein: CASSLRDRGLYEQYF. CDR3 coding DNA: TGTGCCAGCAGTTTGCGGGACAGGGGCCTCTACGAGCAGTACTTC.

The V call is TRBV6-5, the J call TRBJ2-3; tentative D call: TRBD2 (5 bases). The CDR3 is 15 amino acids. V gave up 5 bases and J gave up 2 bases, with 14 bases separating them. Germline lookup yields CDR1 MNHEY and CDR2 SVGAGI. The CDR3 nucleotides are TGTGCCAGCAGTGCCGACGGGGTCGACACAGATACGCAGTATTTT. Translated, it gives CASSADGVDTDTQYF.

The chain recombines TRBV7-9 with TRBJ2-5, with D perhaps matching TRBD1 or TRBD2 (5 bases each). The CDR3 contains 14 residues. Trimming removed 3 bases from V and 14 bases from J, with 22 bases in between. Germline V gene lookup returns CDR1 SEHNR and CDR2 FQNEAQ (reference sequence). This CDR3 is CASSFGEGGTPRYF. CDR3 DNA sequence: TGTGCCAGCAGCTTTGGGGAAGGTGGGACCCCACGATACTTC.

V and J are TRBV27 and TRBJ2-3, with TRBD2 matching over 7 bases. J lost 4 bases, V lost 1 base, and 8 bases had no gene match. The CDR3 is 16 amino acids. CDR1 is MNHEY, CDR2 SMNVEV, per germline (reference sequence). The CDR3 loop is CASSLWGGGPADTQYF. CDR3 sequence (DNA): TGTGCCAGCAGTTTATGGGGGGGAGGGCCGGCAGATACGCAGTATTTT.

The chain combines TRBV6-1 with TRBJ2-3; D call uncertain. CDR3 size: 17 residues. Looked up from germline, CDR1 is MNHNS and CDR2 is SASEGT. The V gene lost 7 bases and the J gene lost 2 bases, with 22 bases spanning the gap. This CDR3 reads CASTNPPGTGLTDTQYF. The CDR3 DNA reads as TGTGCCAGCACTAACCCCCCTGGCACGGGCCTCACAGATACGCAGTATTTT.

Worth noting for this clonotype: At one of its ends the junction is not consistent with the germline gene, which may arise from a read error. This chain joins TRBV30 and TRBJ1-6; unclear D gene. Germline V gene data show CDR1 as GTSNPN and CDR2 as SVGIG (reference sequence). CDR3 length: 14 amino acids. CDR3: CAWAASSYNPPLHF. CDR3 DNA sequence: TGTGCCTGGGCAGCCAGCTCCTATAATCCACCCCTCCACTTT.

This sequence joins TRBV29-1 and TRBJ2-1, with D uncertain. Trimming cost V 8 bases and J 6 bases, with 14 bases left between them. The germline CDR1 and CDR2 sequences are SQVTM and ANQGSEA. The CDR3 contains 12 residues. CDR3 DNA sequence: TGCAGCTCCTCCCCCGAGGCCAATGAGCAGTTCTTC. Translated: CSSSPEANEQFF.

The chain is built from TRBV10-3 and TRBJ2-7, with 11 bases identical to TRBD1. The CDR3 is 20 residues long. The junction had 23 bases not matched to a gene; V was cut back by 10 bases and J by 0 bases. The germline gives CDR1 ENHRY, CDR2 SYGVKD. CDR3 loop: CATGGYTPGQGELHSYEQYF. For the CDR3, the DNA is TGTGCCACCGGAGGGTATACTCCGGGACAGGGGGAGCTTCACTCCTACGAGCAGTACTTC.

The chain links TRBV30 to TRBJ2-1; 7 bases are shared with TRBD1. Trimming took 2 bases from V and 10 from J; bases not matched to a gene: 5. This CDR3 is built from 12 residues. Germline CDR1 is GTSNPN and CDR2 is SVGIG (reference sequence). The CDR3 DNA follows: TGTGCCTGGAGTTACCTGGACAGGGAGCAGTTCTTC. Encoded protein: CAWSYLDREQFF.

The chain has TRBV20-1 and TRBJ1-1, with unresolved D. V was clipped by 3 bases and J by 7 bases, with 18 bases between them. The CDR3 has 14 amino acids. Germline lookup yields CDR1 DFQATT and CDR2 SNEGSKA (reference sequence). The CDR3 loop reads CSARMPNRDLEAFF. As DNA, the CDR3 is TGCAGTGCTAGGATGCCTAACCGAGACCTTGAAGCTTTCTTT.

This rearrangement joins TRBV11-2 to TRBJ2-1; possibly TRBD2 for D (6 bases). The germline V and J ends were trimmed by 0 bases and 4 bases, with 10 bases remaining between them. The V gene's germline CDR1 is SGHAT and CDR2 FQNNGV. This CDR3 spans 15 amino acids. The CDR3 nucleotides are TGTGCCAGCAGCTTAGATCGGGCGGGGTACAATGAGCAGTTCTTC. Protein sequence: CASSLDRAGYNEQFF.

The V call is TRBV7-9, the J call TRBJ2-7; 9 bases match TRBD1. There are 14 residues in the CDR3. With 5 bases clipped from V and 4 bases from J, the junction kept 6 bases outside the gene matches. CDR1 is SEHNR, CDR2 FQNEAQ, per germline (reference sequence). CDR3 residues: CASSRRDREYEQYF. DNA for the CDR3: TGTGCCAGCAGCCGGAGGGACAGGGAGTACGAGCAGTACTTC. The entire variable domain, with the rest obtained from reference TRBV7-9 and TRBJ2-7, is as follows: DTGVSQNPRHKITKRGQNVTFRCDPISEHNRLYWYRQTLGQGPEFLTYFQNEAQLEKSRLLSDRFSAERPKGSFSTLEIQRTEQGDSAMYLCASSRRDREYEQYFGPGTRLTVT.

J is TRBJ1-1 and V is TRBV30, with D hard to call. Germline V CDR1 and CDR2: GTSNPN, SVGIG (reference sequence). This CDR3 has 11 residues. V was pared by 2 bases and J by 5 bases, with 6 bases between. The CDR3 loop is CAWSLITEAFF. The DNA of the CDR3 is TGTGCCTGGAGTTTAATTACTGAAGCTTTCTTT.

This chain links TRBV2 with TRBJ2-1; possible D gene TRBD1, 6 bases. The CDR3 totals 13 residues. Trimming removed 5 bases from V and 4 bases from J, with 9 bases in between. CDR1 SNHLY and CDR2 FYNNEI come from the germline V gene. The CDR3 DNA is TGTGCCAGCAGTAACGACAGGTACAATGAGCAGTTCTTC. This sequence encodes CASSNDRYNEQFF.

This sequence joins TRBV12-3 or TRBV12-4 and TRBJ2-3; D is unclear. The V end lost 3 bases, the J end lost 4 bases, and 5 bases lay between the germline ends. This CDR3 is built from 12 residues. CDR3 bases: TGTGCCAGCAGTTTGATCCCAGATACGCAGTATTTT. It specifies CASSLIPDTQYF.

A few counts support this clonotype. This sequence joins TRBV29-1 and TRBJ2-7, with a possible D match to TRBD1 (5 bases). Germline V lookup: CDR1 SQVTM, CDR2 ANQGSEA. The length of the CDR3 is 13 residues. V lost 4 bases and J lost 3, with 13 bases in between. Here the CDR3 DNA reads TGCAGCGTTGCTCAGGGTCTTAGCTACGAGCAGTACTTC. It translates to CSVAQGLSYEQYF.

The genes are TRBV6-5 and TRBJ1-1; D is undetermined. This CDR3 region has 13 residues. Germline V gene data show CDR1 as MNHEY and CDR2 as SVGAGI. The V and J ends lost 8 bases and 4 bases respectively, with 14 bases between them. As DNA, the CDR3 is TGTGCCAGCCAGGACCGGTGGGTCACTGAAGCTTTCTTT. Protein product: CASQDRWVTEAFF.

The V call is TRBV4-1, the J call TRBJ1-5, with TRBD1 identical over 9 bases. Germline V gives CDR1 MGHRA, CDR2 YSYEKL. Trimming at V came to 0 bases and at J to 6 bases, leaving 6 bases not matched to a gene. This CDR3 is 16 amino acids long. The CDR3 loop is CASSQEDGTGFQPQHF. CDR3 DNA sequence: TGCGCCAGCAGCCAAGAAGATGGGACAGGGTTTCAGCCCCAGCATTTT.

The rearrangement links TRBV12-3 or TRBV12-4 to TRBJ2-3, with D hard to call. The CDR3 totals 12 residues. V was cut by 6 bases and J by 3 bases, with 7 bases left in between. In DNA form, the CDR3 reads TGTGCCAGCAGGGCAGCAACAGATACGCAGTATTTT. Translating it yields CASRAATDTQYF.